The present T cell receptor beta chain was sequenced within a study of T-cell memory formation after mild COVID-19 (dated by TCRdb to the early 2020s). For the study in its entirety: TCR sequence clusters from the two donors were found to be largely donor specific. In a couple of donors, T-cell clones that expanded and contracted after mild COVID-19 were tracked by sequencing TCRalpha and TCRbeta repertoires over time. The cohort was made up of two young adult volunteers, one female and one male, who were previously healthy.

Counted from cysteine to phenylalanine, this CDR3 has 15 amino acids. Just CDR3 DNA is preserved here, 45 bases in frame from base 1. CDR1 and CDR2 were assigned from the germline V gene (reference sequence) as SGHKS and YYEKEE. Trimming removed 4 bases from V and 4 bases from J, leaving 17 bases between the germline ends. Study-level results and caveats: Some responding clones were detected in pre-infection memory, which suggested that pre-existing cross-reactive memory T cells had joined the SARS-CoV-2 response. SARS-CoV-2 specificity of the second-wave clones peaking on day 37 was not confirmed. Contracting CD4+ clones turned up mainly in the CM and EM memory subsets, whereas EMRA was where CD8+ clones were enriched. Clones that contracted from day 15 to 85 showed balanced CD4/CD8 phenotypes, whereas a second wave of clones that expanded from day 15 to 37 leaned towards CD4+. Only a couple of mild cases were covered in the study, and larger cohorts including severe cases with pre-infection samples were considered necessary.

Concerning this clonotype: Its antigen is still unknown. Per-base quality was not reported, and no clone a single base away is much larger than it.

For sequencing, an Illumina NovaSeq 6000 was employed. TCRalpha and TCRbeta cDNA libraries were built by 5'RACE with constant-segment primers, adding sample barcodes and unique molecular identifiers. RNA was extracted from every sample with Trizol reagent. The libraries were amplified in two PCR steps, and the second step added a second sample barcode and Illumina TruSeq adapters. The libraries were sequenced on an Illumina NovaSeq using 2 x 150 bp paired-end reads. Per the authors' processing: Reads were demultiplexed and collapsed into UMI-guided consensus sequences with migec v1.2.7. Using mixcr v2.1.11, UMI consensuses were aligned to TRA and TRB V and J templates and then assembled into clonotypes. Expanded or contracted clonotypes were those called significant by both edgeR and NoisET, with noise models trained on biological replicates. edgeR calls used a false discovery rate-adjusted p below 0.01 and a log2 fold-change threshold of 1. PCA with hierarchical clustering of max-normalized trajectories of the 1000 most abundant clonotypes was used as exploratory dynamics analysis. Each responding clone was given a CD4 or CD8 phenotype based on the CD4+ and CD8+ repertoires, which had been sequenced separately. TCRdb trimmed the raw reads at Q25, called clones with MiXCR and kept productive beta chains. Each entry is one CDR3 protein sequence, shown with its most common DNA and genes. What appears here as the V and J calls and clone size reflects TCRdb's work, not the paper's. The sample table records 500,000 to 550,000 distinct CDR3 sequences; roughly 22% of these occur just once. In total, the top ten clones hold about 12% of the sample.

PBMCs were isolated by Ficoll-Paque density gradient centrifugation. The chain is assembled from TRBV5-5 and TRBJ2-5; the D gene identity is not certain. The specimen was PBMCs or a T cell subset sorted from them (not recorded which). This sequence originates from an adult woman who had mild COVID-19 (a few samples of this study predate the infection). The sample titles of this study are shuffled in the database, so cell type and time point are left out; the donor was told from shared clones. The DNA reads as follows: TGTGCCAGCAGCCGCTTAGGTGCTGCCGTAGAGACCCAGTACTTC. Translated, it reads CASSRLGAAVETQYF.